This TCR beta chain was obtained from a study of T-cell memory formation after mild COVID-19. The CDR3 has 14 residues. The germline CDR1 and CDR2 sequences are MGHDK and SYGVNS. Trimming stripped 7 bases from V and 7 bases from J, with 18 bases between. TCRdb analysed the 5' RACE reads with MiXCR anew, one entry per CDR3 protein. The sample consists of around 99,000 distinct CDR3 sequences, approximately 15% of them appearing once. This clonotype came up a few times. This receptor was obtained from a man between 18 and 29 years old who had mild COVID-19 (a few samples of this study predate the infection). Cell type and time point are not known. The sample consisted of PBMCs or a T cell subset sorted from them (not recorded which). The chain links TRBV25-1 to TRBJ2-3; D is perhaps TRBD1 or TRBD2 (5 bases each). This CDR3 reads CASKAGTALNTQYF. DNA of the CDR3: TGTGCCAGCAAGGCCGGGACGGCCCTCAATACGCAGTATTTT. Full variable domain (rest looked up from reference TRBV25-1 and TRBJ2-3): EADIYQTPRYLVIGTGKKITLECSQTMGHDKMYWYQQDPGMELHLIHYSYGVNSTEKGDLSSESTVSRIRTEHFPLTLESARPSHTSQYLCASKAGTALNTQYFGPGTRLTVL.